The 11 T cell receptor beta chains below were found in one sample sequenced in a study of CD8 T cells in Susac syndrome. With random hexamers, reverse transcription was performed on roughly 0.45 to 1 ug of RNA. MiXCR was run by TCRdb on the immunoSEQ multiplex PCR reads, yielding one entry per CDR3 protein. There are about 250,000 distinct CDR3 sequences in the sample; 93% occur only once, and less than 0.075% lies in the top ten. The sample was CD4+ T cells from PBMCs. Receptors originate from a human donor with multiple sclerosis.

V usage is TRBV3-1 and J usage is TRBJ2-6, with a tentative D call TRBD1 (5 bases). The length of the CDR3 is 16 residues. V lost 4 bases and J lost 4, with 14 bases in between. Germline lookup yields CDR1 LGHDT and CDR2 YNNKEL (reference sequence). The CDR3 nucleotides read TGTGCCAGCAGCCGTTTCCAGGGTACCGGGGCCAACGTCCTGACTTTC. Amino acid sequence: CASSRFQGTGANVLTF.

This clonotype was observed once. This sequence joins TRBV6-2 or TRBV6-3 and TRBJ1-2; D unresolved. The CDR3 is 15 amino acids. CDR1 MNHEY and CDR2 SVGEGT come from the germline V gene. The V and J ends lost 5 bases and 5 bases respectively, with 18 bases between them. The CDR3 here is CASSPTGSSIYGYTF. As DNA, the CDR3 is TGTGCCAGCAGTCCGACCGGGAGCTCGATTTATGGCTACACCTTC.

This chain joins TRBV18 and TRBJ2-2; a weak D match, TRBD1 (6 bases). CDR1 and CDR2 from the germline V gene are KGHSH and LQKENI. This CDR3 region has 14 residues. V lost 6 bases and J 7 bases, leaving 15 bases between the germline ends. The CDR3 loop reads CASSPRTADGELFF. In nucleotides, the CDR3 is TGTGCCAGCTCTCCTAGGACAGCCGACGGGGAGCTGTTTTTT.

This sequence joins TRBV19 and TRBJ2-7; no reliable D call. V was clipped by 8 bases and J by 1 base, with 12 bases between them. CDR1 is LNHDA and CDR2 is SQIVND in the germline V gene (reference sequence). The CDR3 runs 13 residues. Here the CDR3 reads CASRPSRSYEQYF. The DNA for the CDR3 is TGTGCCAGTCGGCCGTCCCGATCCTACGAGCAGTACTTC.

The chain combines TRBV6-6 with TRBJ1-5; no clear D. This CDR3 has 13 residues. CDR1 and CDR2 (germline): MNHNY, SVGAGI (reference sequence). The V end lost 6 bases, the J end lost 7 bases, and 13 bases lay between the germline ends. CDR3 bases: TGTGCCAGCAGCCATAACGGGGAGCAGCCCCAGCATTTT. Amino acids: CASSHNGEQPQHF.

The chain combines TRBV6-5 with TRBJ1-5; weak D call: TRBD1 (5 bases). Germline V gene data show CDR1 as MNHEY and CDR2 as SVGAGI. The V and J ends lost 2 bases and 11 bases respectively, with 16 bases between them. CDR3 length equals 14 residues. CDR3 amino acids: CASSYDGPRGAQHF. CDR3 nucleotides: TGTGCCAGCAGTTACGACGGTCCGAGAGGGGCCCAGCATTTT.

V and J are TRBV6-4 and TRBJ2-2, with 8 bases aligning to TRBD1. The V gene's germline CDR1 is MRHNA and CDR2 SNTAGT. The CDR3 is 14 amino acids. The trim removed 6 bases at V and 0 bases at J, leaving 0 bases unmatched. The CDR3 DNA reads as TGTGCCAGCAGACAGGGGGCGAACACCGGGGAGCTGTTTTTT. It yields the protein CASRQGANTGELFF.

The chain carries TRBV5-1 and TRBJ1-1; D uncertain. Germline values: CDR1 SGHRS, CDR2 YFSETQ. V lost 0 bases and J 5 bases, leaving 8 bases between the germline ends. The CDR3 covers 13 residues. In DNA form, the CDR3 reads TGCGCCAGCAGCTTGGGTAGGCGGACTGAAGCTTTCTTT. Amino acid sequence: CASSLGRRTEAFF.

This chain joins TRBV11-1 and TRBJ1-1, with unresolved D. V was shortened by 6 bases and J by 1 base, with 9 bases between the two germline ends. CDR1 SGHAT and CDR2 FQDESV come from the germline V gene (reference sequence). The CDR3 has 13 amino acids. The CDR3 reads CASSYDTNTEAFF. The CDR3 nucleotides read TGTGCCAGCAGTTACGACACGAACACTGAAGCTTTCTTT.

V usage is TRBV6-5 and J usage is TRBJ2-2; D is perhaps TRBD1 (5 bases). Germline V gene data show CDR1 as MNHEY and CDR2 as SVGAGI. The CDR3 has 15 residues. Trimming removed 0 bases from V and 3 bases from J, with 8 bases in between. This CDR3 reads CASSYSSGYTGELFF. In DNA form, the CDR3 reads TGTGCCAGCAGTTACTCTTCAGGGTACACCGGGGAGCTGTTTTTT.

As DNA, the CDR3 is TGCGCCAGCAGCCTTTGGGAGACTTACACCGGGGAGCTGTTTTTT. Residues: CASSLWETYTGELFF. This chain joins TRBV4-1 and TRBJ2-2, with a possible D match to TRBD2 (5 bases). The V and J ends lost 4 bases and 3 bases respectively, with 12 bases between them. Germline V gene data show CDR1 as MGHRA and CDR2 as YSYEKL. This CDR3 comprises 15 residues.